The rows below give T cell receptor beta chains drawn from one sample of a study of beta chain features in type 1 diabetes. Profiled with immunoSEQ multiplex PCR; TCRdb holds only in-frame clones, not every one. In the table there are about 170,000 clones, 7.8% of which are singletons. The sample taken for sequencing was central memory CD4+ T cells from blood. Every receptor here comes from a woman in her thirties or forties with type 1 diabetes. Each CDR3 is given with its conserved first and last residue. A D gene is named only where the DNA matches it firmly. The listing skips clone size in some rows; elsewhere it reads once, few, many or a size class.

D gene: .; V gene: TRBV2; J gene: TRBJ1-4; clone size: .; CDR3 DNA: TGTGCCAGCGGAAGGGGGGGAACTAATGAAAAACTGTTTTTT; CDR3 protein: CASGRGGTNEKLFF
D gene: TRBD2; V gene: TRBV30; J gene: TRBJ2-3; clone size: few; CDR3 DNA: TGTGCCTGGACGGGGCTAGCGGGAGTGACGGATACGCAGTATTTT; CDR3 protein: CAWTGLAGVTDTQYF
D gene: .; V gene: TRBV10-3; J gene: TRBJ2-5; clone size: few; CDR3 DNA: TGTGCCATCAGTAGCAGGCCAGAAGAGACCCAGTACTTC; CDR3 protein: CAISSRPEETQYF
D gene: TRBD1; V gene: TRBV6-5; J gene: TRBJ2-5; clone size: .; CDR3 DNA: TGTGCCAGCAGTTACCAGACAGGGGGCAGAGGGACCCAGTACTTC; CDR3 protein: CASSYQTGGRGTQYF
D gene: .; V gene: TRBV30; J gene: TRBJ1-1; clone size: .; CDR3 DNA: TGTGCCTGGAGATGGGGGGGGCTACGGGGCACTGAAGCTTTCTTT; CDR3 protein: CAWRWGGLRGTEAFF
D gene: .; V gene: TRBV5-4; J gene: TRBJ2-2; clone size: .; CDR3 DNA: TGTGCCAGCAGCTTGGCCCGGACATCCCCCCGGGAGCTGTTTTTT; CDR3 protein: CASSLARTSPRELFF
D gene: TRBD2; V gene: TRBV5-1; J gene: TRBJ2-4; clone size: few; CDR3 DNA: TGCGCCAGCAGCCCCGGGGAGGGGAACATTCAGTACTTC; CDR3 protein: CASSPGEGNIQYF
D gene: TRBD2; V gene: TRBV5-5; J gene: TRBJ2-1; clone size: .; CDR3 DNA: TGTGCCAGCAGCTTGGAACTAGCGGGGATCTACAATGAGCAGTTCTTC; CDR3 protein: CASSLELAGIYNEQFF
D gene: .; V gene: TRBV11-1; J gene: TRBJ2-5; clone size: .; CDR3 DNA: TGTGCCAGCAGCTTAGGAAGAGTCCAAGAGACCCAGTACTTC; CDR3 protein: CASSLGRVQETQYF
D gene: TRBD2; V gene: TRBV9; J gene: TRBJ2-3; clone size: .; CDR3 DNA: TGTGCCAGCAGCGTAGGATTTCGTGGCGGGGGGGCAGATACGCAGTATTTT; CDR3 protein: CASSVGFRGGGADTQYF
D gene: .; V gene: TRBV2; J gene: TRBJ1-5; clone size: few; CDR3 DNA: TGTGCCAGCAGTGAGGCAAATCAGCCCCAGCATTTT; CDR3 protein: CASSEANQPQHF
D gene: .; V gene: TRBV2; J gene: TRBJ1-2; clone size: many; CDR3 DNA: TGTGCCAGCAAACAGGACAGTAACTATGGCTACACCTTC; CDR3 protein: CASKQDSNYGYTF
D gene: TRBD1; V gene: TRBV20-1; J gene: TRBJ1-5; clone size: .; CDR3 DNA: TGCAGTGCTCAGGGGGCTCAGCCCCAGCATTTT; CDR3 protein: CSAQGAQPQHF
D gene: .; V gene: TRBV5-1; J gene: TRBJ2-2; clone size: few; CDR3 DNA: TGCGCCAGCAGCTTGCAGAAAACCGGGGAGCTGTTTTTT; CDR3 protein: CASSLQKTGELFF
D gene: .; V gene: TRBV5-6; J gene: TRBJ2-1; clone size: .; CDR3 DNA: TGTGCCAGCAGCTTGGCGGGGCGGGACGCGTACAATGAGCAGTTCTTC; CDR3 protein: CASSLAGRDAYNEQFF
D gene: .; V gene: TRBV4-3; J gene: TRBJ1-5; clone size: few; CDR3 DNA: TGCGCCAGCAGCCAAGGGAACAGGAATCAGCCCCAGCATTTT; CDR3 protein: CASSQGNRNQPQHF
D gene: .; V gene: TRBV19; J gene: TRBJ1-2; clone size: many; CDR3 DNA: TGTGCCAGTAGCCTTCCGGCCGGGGCTAACTATGGCTACACCTTC; CDR3 protein: CASSLPAGANYGYTF
D gene: .; V gene: TRBV30; J gene: TRBJ2-5; clone size: .; CDR3 DNA: TGTGCCTGGAGCCCGGGGTCCGGGGTGGAGACCCAGTACTTC; CDR3 protein: CAWSPGSGVETQYF
D gene: TRBD2; V gene: TRBV9; J gene: TRBJ2-1; clone size: .; CDR3 DNA: TGTGCCAGCAGACCCGATAGCGGGGGGGGTATGTACAATGAGCAGTTCTTC; CDR3 protein: CASRPDSGGGMYNEQFF
D gene: TRBD2; V gene: TRBV27; J gene: TRBJ2-7; clone size: .; CDR3 DNA: TGTGCCAGCAGTACTCTCGGGACTAGCGCCCTCTACGAGCAGTACTTC; CDR3 protein: CASSTLGTSALYEQYF
D gene: .; V gene: TRBV5-6; J gene: TRBJ1-5; clone size: .; CDR3 DNA: TGTGCCAGCAGCCGAGGGCAGGTCGAGAATCAGCCCCAGCATTTT; CDR3 protein: CASSRGQVENQPQHF
D gene: .; V gene: TRBV15; J gene: TRBJ1-1; clone size: .; CDR3 DNA: TGTGCCACCAGCAGAGAAGGGGGGGGCAGAGCTTTCTTT; CDR3 protein: CATSREGGGRAFF
D gene: TRBD1; V gene: TRBV7-6; J gene: TRBJ1-5; clone size: few; CDR3 DNA: TGTGCCAGCAGCTTAGGGACAGGGGGAAATCAGCCCCAGCATTTT; CDR3 protein: CASSLGTGGNQPQHF
D gene: .; V gene: TRBV7-2; J gene: TRBJ1-2; clone size: .; CDR3 DNA: TGTGCCAGCAGCTTCAGTCTCCTGGAGGATGGCTACACCTTC; CDR3 protein: CASSFSLLEDGYTF
D gene: TRBD1; V gene: TRBV27; J gene: TRBJ1-5; clone size: few; CDR3 DNA: TGTGCCAGCAGAAAGGACAGGTATCAGCCCCAGCATTTT; CDR3 protein: CASRKDRYQPQHF
D gene: .; V gene: TRBV11-2; J gene: TRBJ2-5; clone size: .; CDR3 DNA: TGTGCCAGCAGCCCTCAAGAGACCCAGTACTTC; CDR3 protein: CASSPQETQYF
D gene: TRBD1; V gene: TRBV29-1; J gene: TRBJ1-2; clone size: few; CDR3 DNA: TGCAGCGCACGAGGGGAGGACAGGCGCTATGGCTACACCTTC; CDR3 protein: CSARGEDRRYGYTF
D gene: .; V gene: TRBV6-6; J gene: TRBJ1-5; clone size: .; CDR3 DNA: TGTGCCAGCAGTCCTGGAACAGGAGATCATCAGCCCCAGCATTTT; CDR3 protein: CASSPGTGDHQPQHF
D gene: TRBD1; V gene: TRBV6-6; J gene: TRBJ1-1; clone size: few; CDR3 DNA: TGTGCCAGCAGTTATCTTGACAGGGAGGACACTGAAGCTTTCTTT; CDR3 protein: CASSYLDREDTEAFF
D gene: .; V gene: TRBV7-2; J gene: TRBJ2-7; clone size: few; CDR3 DNA: TGTGCCAGCACTCGCACTAGTAATAACTACGAGCAGTACTTC; CDR3 protein: CASTRTSNNYEQYF
D gene: .; V gene: TRBV7-9; J gene: TRBJ1-1; clone size: few; CDR3 DNA: TGTGCCAGCAGCCCAGGGTTCGAGATAGACACTGAAGCTTTCTTT; CDR3 protein: CASSPGFEIDTEAFF
D gene: TRBD2; V gene: TRBV11-2; J gene: TRBJ2-5; clone size: few; CDR3 DNA: TGTGCCAGCAGCCGGACTAGTGGGGAGACCCAGTACTTC; CDR3 protein: CASSRTSGETQYF
D gene: .; V gene: TRBV9; J gene: TRBJ2-7; clone size: .; CDR3 DNA: TGTGCCAGCAGCGTAGGGGCAGGGTCAGGGTCGTACGAGCAGTACTTC; CDR3 protein: CASSVGAGSGSYEQYF
D gene: TRBD1; V gene: TRBV28; J gene: TRBJ1-1; clone size: .; CDR3 DNA: TGTGCCAGCAGAGGACAGGTGGTCACTGAAGCTTTCTTT; CDR3 protein: CASRGQVVTEAFF
D gene: .; V gene: TRBV2; J gene: TRBJ1-1; clone size: .; CDR3 DNA: TGTGCCAGCAGTTCCCACAGGAACACTGAAGCTTTCTTT; CDR3 protein: CASSSHRNTEAFF
D gene: TRBD2; V gene: TRBV2; J gene: TRBJ2-4; clone size: .; CDR3 DNA: TGTGCCAGCAGGCGACTAGCGGGGAACATTCAGTACTTC; CDR3 protein: CASRRLAGNIQYF
D gene: TRBD1; V gene: TRBV27; J gene: TRBJ1-2; clone size: .; CDR3 DNA: TGTGCCAGCAGGGTGACAGGGGCGTATGGCTACACCTTC; CDR3 protein: CASRVTGAYGYTF
D gene: TRBD2; V gene: TRBV19; J gene: TRBJ2-4; clone size: .; CDR3 DNA: TGTGCCAGTAGCTCTGGCGGGGGTTCGGACATTCAGTACTTC; CDR3 protein: CASSSGGGSDIQYF
D gene: TRBD1; V gene: TRBV28; J gene: TRBJ1-5; clone size: .; CDR3 DNA: TGTGCCAGCAGTTGGGAATCGGGACAGGCCGGGCATTTT; CDR3 protein: CASSWESGQAGHF
D gene: TRBD1; V gene: TRBV2; J gene: TRBJ2-7; clone size: .; CDR3 DNA: TGTGCCAGCAGGGCCGACAGGGGGCAATCTTACGAGCAGTACTTC; CDR3 protein: CASRADRGQSYEQYF
D gene: .; V gene: TRBV29-1; J gene: TRBJ1-2; clone size: few; CDR3 DNA: TGCAGCGTTGAAGATCAGGGAATCTACCATGGCTACACCTTC; CDR3 protein: CSVEDQGIYHGYTF
D gene: .; V gene: TRBV7-9; J gene: TRBJ1-6; clone size: few; CDR3 DNA: TGTGCCAGCAGCTTAAACGTCGGTAATCGGGGTTCACCCCTCCACTTT; CDR3 protein: CASSLNVGNRGSPLHF
D gene: TRBD1; V gene: TRBV2; J gene: TRBJ2-2; clone size: few; CDR3 DNA: TGTGCCAGCAGTATTACAGGGGGTCCTCTCAACACCGGGGAGCTGTTTTTT; CDR3 protein: CASSITGGPLNTGELFF
D gene: .; V gene: TRBV27; J gene: TRBJ2-3; clone size: many; CDR3 DNA: TGTGCCAGCTCACAGCGGGCTCCCTCGTTTTCTGGCACAGATACGCAGTATTTT; CDR3 protein: CASSQRAPSFSGTDTQYF
D gene: .; V gene: TRBV4-1; J gene: TRBJ2-4; clone size: .; CDR3 DNA: TGCGCCAGCAGCCAAGATCGGGGAAGGCAAAACATTCAGTACTTC; CDR3 protein: CASSQDRGRQNIQYF
D gene: .; V gene: TRBV30; J gene: TRBJ2-3; clone size: few; CDR3 DNA: TGTGCCTGGATATCCGGAGATACGCAGTATTTT; CDR3 protein: CAWISGDTQYF
D gene: .; V gene: TRBV2; J gene: TRBJ1-4; clone size: few; CDR3 DNA: TGTGCCAGCACCCGGACACAGCCTAATGAAAAACTGTTTTTT; CDR3 protein: CASTRTQPNEKLFF
D gene: .; V gene: TRBV18; J gene: TRBJ1-1; clone size: .; CDR3 DNA: TGTGCCAGCTCCTCCGATGGACACGGGGGGACTGAAGCTTTCTTT; CDR3 protein: CASSSDGHGGTEAFF
D gene: .; V gene: TRBV5-1; J gene: TRBJ1-2; clone size: .; CDR3 DNA: TGCGCCAGCAGCTTGGAGCCAGAGGCTGGATATGGCTACACCTTC; CDR3 protein: CASSLEPEAGYGYTF
D gene: TRBD1; V gene: TRBV7-9; J gene: TRBJ2-5; clone size: many; CDR3 DNA: TGTGCCAGCAGCTTAGGGGCAGGGGGAAAAGAGACCCAGTACTTC; CDR3 protein: CASSLGAGGKETQYF
D gene: .; V gene: TRBV4-2; J gene: TRBJ1-2; clone size: few; CDR3 DNA: TGTGCCAGCAGCCCTTCCGGAGGCGCAGGGGCCTATGGCTACACCTTC; CDR3 protein: CASSPSGGAGAYGYTF
D gene: TRBD1; V gene: TRBV4-1; J gene: TRBJ2-7; clone size: .; CDR3 DNA: TGCGCCAGCAGCTACCGGCCGGGACAGACTTACGAGCAGTACTTC; CDR3 protein: CASSYRPGQTYEQYF
D gene: .; V gene: TRBV29-1; J gene: TRBJ1-1; clone size: .; CDR3 DNA: TGCAGCGCCTACGGTTATGACACTGAAGCTTTCTTT; CDR3 protein: CSAYGYDTEAFF
D gene: .; V gene: TRBV19; J gene: TRBJ1-2; clone size: .; CDR3 DNA: TGTGCCAGTAGTATACGGGTGGATAACTATGGCTACACCTTC; CDR3 protein: CASSIRVDNYGYTF
D gene: TRBD1; V gene: TRBV30; J gene: TRBJ2-2; clone size: .; CDR3 DNA: TGTGCCTGGAGGGCAGACAGGGAGAACACCGGGGAGCTGTTTTTT; CDR3 protein: CAWRADRENTGELFF
D gene: TRBD1; V gene: TRBV6-5; J gene: TRBJ2-5; clone size: few; CDR3 DNA: TGTGCCATCAGCCGGGACAGGCGGGGAGAGACCCAGTACTTC; CDR3 protein: CAISRDRRGETQYF
D gene: TRBD1; V gene: TRBV13; J gene: TRBJ2-1; clone size: .; CDR3 DNA: TGTGCCAGCAGCCCGTCGGACAGGGTCAATGAGCAGTTCTTC; CDR3 protein: CASSPSDRVNEQFF
D gene: TRBD1; V gene: TRBV7-8; J gene: TRBJ1-2; clone size: .; CDR3 DNA: TGTGCCAGCACCCTAAGTCCACAGGGGATGGGACTGGGCTACACCTTC; CDR3 protein: CASTLSPQGMGLGYTF
D gene: .; V gene: TRBV28; J gene: TRBJ1-2; clone size: .; CDR3 DNA: TGTGCCAGCAGTTTATTCGCGGGCCAGACGACCGGCTACACCTTC; CDR3 protein: CASSLFAGQTTGYTF